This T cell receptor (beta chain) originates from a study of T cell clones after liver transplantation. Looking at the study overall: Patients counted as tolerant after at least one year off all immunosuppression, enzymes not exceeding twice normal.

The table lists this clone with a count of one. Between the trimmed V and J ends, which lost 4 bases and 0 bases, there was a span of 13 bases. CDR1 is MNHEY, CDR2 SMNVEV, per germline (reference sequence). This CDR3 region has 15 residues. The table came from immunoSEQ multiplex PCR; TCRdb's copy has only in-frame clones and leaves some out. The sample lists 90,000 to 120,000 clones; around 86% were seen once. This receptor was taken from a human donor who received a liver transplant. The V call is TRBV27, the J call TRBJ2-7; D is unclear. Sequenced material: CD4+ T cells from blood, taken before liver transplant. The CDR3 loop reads CASSSFRSPSYEQYF. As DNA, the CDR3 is TGTGCCAGCAGTTCGTTCCGCTCCCCCTCCTACGAGCAGTACTTC.